This T cell receptor (beta chain) was documented in a study of cytomegalovirus exposure and HLA in healthy donors. Points from the study as a whole: According to the study, 160 or so TCR beta chains were cytomegalovirus-associated. Cytomegalovirus status was reportedly diagnosed by the classifier with high specificity and sensitivity.

In its sample, this clone was seen once. Its specificity is not known. From germline, CDR1 is SGHTA and CDR2 FQGNSA. The CDR3 totals 15 residues. V was cut by 0 bases and J by 1 base, with 6 bases left in between. Here immunoSEQ multiplex PCR was the method, and the copy in TCRdb shows in-frame clones only, minus some. Of over 55,000 clones listed, 96% were seen once; the top ten hold approximately 0.95%. The receptor's source is a man aged 18 to 35 in good health and CMV-seronegative. The rearrangement uses TRBV7-2 and TRBJ2-2, with D unresolved. Sequencing was performed on PBMCs. As DNA, the CDR3 is TGTGCCAGCAGCTTAGCGGTCAGGAACACCGGGGAGCTGTTTTTT. As protein: CASSLAVRNTGELFF. The full variable domain, completed using reference TRBV7-2 and TRBJ2-2, is GAGVSQSPSNKVTEKGKDVELRCDPISGHTALYWYRQSLGQGLEFLIYFQGNSAPDKSGLPSDRFSAERTGGSVSTLTIQRTQQEDSAVYLCASSLAVRNTGELFFGEGSRLTVL.